This is a list of T cell receptor beta chains from one sample in a study of shared clonotypes between healthy human individuals. Measured with immunoSEQ multiplex PCR; TCRdb has only the in-frame clones, and not every one. The table has roughly 2.2 million clones, around 92% seen once. The specimen was naive CD4+ T cells from PBMCs. These receptors originate from a man younger than 30 in good health. Some clones in this sample may be carry-over from other donors' samples. Each CDR3 is given with its conserved first and last residue. The D gene is left open where the match is weak. A clone size is listed for some rows: how often the clone was seen (once, few, many), or a class if it is expanded.

D	V	size	J	DNA	CDR3
TRBD2	TRBV10-3	NA	TRBJ2-3	TGTGCCATCAGAAGGACTAGTCAAGGTGGGGATACGCAGTATTTT	CAIRRTSQGGDTQYF
NA	TRBV4-2	few	TRBJ1-2	TGTGCCAGCAGCCAAGAAGCAGGACACGGAGGCTATGGCTACACCTTC	CASSQEAGHGGYGYTF
NA	TRBV28	NA	TRBJ1-5	TGTGCCAGCAGGGGTCCGGGGCCATATAGCAATCAGCCCCAGCATTTT	CASRGPGPYSNQPQHF
TRBD1	TRBV7-2	NA	TRBJ1-2	TGTGCCAGCAGGCCAGCCGGGACAGGGGGCTACACCTTC	CASRPAGTGGYTF
NA	TRBV9	NA	TRBJ2-7	TGTGCCAGCAGCGTAGAGGGGAAGGACGAGCAGTACTTC	CASSVEGKDEQYF
NA	TRBV7-6	NA	TRBJ2-3	TGTGCCAGCAGCTTAGTGGCCTCCACAGATACGCAGTATTTT	CASSLVASTDTQYF
NA	TRBV19	once	TRBJ1-4	TGTGCCAGCCAAGGGACCGAGGCAACTAATGAAAAACTGTTTTTT	CASQGTEATNEKLFF
TRBD1	TRBV30	few	TRBJ1-5	TGTGCCTGGAGTGAGAGACCACGAGACAGGGGGCACAATCAGCCCCAGCATTTT	CAWSERPRDRGHNQPQHF
NA	TRBV21-1	NA	TRBJ1-2	TGTGCCAGCAGCAAAGCGGGGAATGGCTACACCTTC	CASSKAGNGYTF
NA	TRBV6-5	NA	TRBJ1-5	TGTGCCAGCAGCGGTGGCTATAGCAATCAGCCCCAGCATTTT	CASSGGYSNQPQHF
NA	TRBV6-1	NA	TRBJ1-4	TGTGCCAGCAGAACGAGACAGGCTGAAAAACTGTTTTTT	CASRTRQAEKLFF
NA	TRBV5-1	NA	TRBJ2-1	TGCGCCAGCAGCTTAGCAGCCCATGGGGCCAATGAGCAGTTCTTC	CASSLAAHGANEQFF
NA	TRBV9	NA	TRBJ2-4	TGTGCCAGCAGCGGATACCCCACCGGGGGCATTCAGTACTTC	CASSGYPTGGIQYF
NA	TRBV19	NA	TRBJ2-3	TGTGCCAGTAGTATAGGAAGGGGATCCACAGATACGCAGTATTTT	CASSIGRGSTDTQYF
NA	TRBV7-9	NA	TRBJ2-7	TGTGCCAGCAGCTTAGTTACCGAGCAGTACTTC	CASSLVTEQYF
NA	TRBV28	NA	TRBJ1-2	TGTGCCAGCAGTTTAACCAGGGAATATGGCTACACCTTC	CASSLTREYGYTF
TRBD2	TRBV28	once	TRBJ2-5	TGTGCCAGCAATAGACTAGCGGGAACGGAGACCCAGTACTTC	CASNRLAGTETQYF
NA	TRBV19	NA	TRBJ1-3	TGTGCCAGTAGTACCGGACCCGGAAGCTACACCATATATTTT	CASSTGPGSYTIYF
TRBD1	TRBV7-7	NA	TRBJ2-7	TGTGCCAGCAGCCAAGGACAGGGTACCTACGAGCAGTACTTC	CASSQGQGTYEQYF
NA	TRBV2	NA	TRBJ2-1	TGTGCCAGCTGTGTTGGCCAGGCGGGCCGGAATGAGCAGTTCTTC	CASCVGQAGRNEQFF
NA	TRBV5-1	NA	TRBJ1-4	TGCGCCAGCAGCTTGGCTCGGGGGGGTAATGAAAAACTGTTTTTT	CASSLARGGNEKLFF
NA	TRBV18	NA	TRBJ1-2	TGTGCCAGCTCACCTCGACGCGAGGGAAACTATGGCTACACCTTC	CASSPRREGNYGYTF
TRBD2	TRBV5-1	once	TRBJ2-3	TGCGCCAGCAGCCCCGGACTAGCGGGAGGGGCCACAGATACGCAGTATTTT	CASSPGLAGGATDTQYF